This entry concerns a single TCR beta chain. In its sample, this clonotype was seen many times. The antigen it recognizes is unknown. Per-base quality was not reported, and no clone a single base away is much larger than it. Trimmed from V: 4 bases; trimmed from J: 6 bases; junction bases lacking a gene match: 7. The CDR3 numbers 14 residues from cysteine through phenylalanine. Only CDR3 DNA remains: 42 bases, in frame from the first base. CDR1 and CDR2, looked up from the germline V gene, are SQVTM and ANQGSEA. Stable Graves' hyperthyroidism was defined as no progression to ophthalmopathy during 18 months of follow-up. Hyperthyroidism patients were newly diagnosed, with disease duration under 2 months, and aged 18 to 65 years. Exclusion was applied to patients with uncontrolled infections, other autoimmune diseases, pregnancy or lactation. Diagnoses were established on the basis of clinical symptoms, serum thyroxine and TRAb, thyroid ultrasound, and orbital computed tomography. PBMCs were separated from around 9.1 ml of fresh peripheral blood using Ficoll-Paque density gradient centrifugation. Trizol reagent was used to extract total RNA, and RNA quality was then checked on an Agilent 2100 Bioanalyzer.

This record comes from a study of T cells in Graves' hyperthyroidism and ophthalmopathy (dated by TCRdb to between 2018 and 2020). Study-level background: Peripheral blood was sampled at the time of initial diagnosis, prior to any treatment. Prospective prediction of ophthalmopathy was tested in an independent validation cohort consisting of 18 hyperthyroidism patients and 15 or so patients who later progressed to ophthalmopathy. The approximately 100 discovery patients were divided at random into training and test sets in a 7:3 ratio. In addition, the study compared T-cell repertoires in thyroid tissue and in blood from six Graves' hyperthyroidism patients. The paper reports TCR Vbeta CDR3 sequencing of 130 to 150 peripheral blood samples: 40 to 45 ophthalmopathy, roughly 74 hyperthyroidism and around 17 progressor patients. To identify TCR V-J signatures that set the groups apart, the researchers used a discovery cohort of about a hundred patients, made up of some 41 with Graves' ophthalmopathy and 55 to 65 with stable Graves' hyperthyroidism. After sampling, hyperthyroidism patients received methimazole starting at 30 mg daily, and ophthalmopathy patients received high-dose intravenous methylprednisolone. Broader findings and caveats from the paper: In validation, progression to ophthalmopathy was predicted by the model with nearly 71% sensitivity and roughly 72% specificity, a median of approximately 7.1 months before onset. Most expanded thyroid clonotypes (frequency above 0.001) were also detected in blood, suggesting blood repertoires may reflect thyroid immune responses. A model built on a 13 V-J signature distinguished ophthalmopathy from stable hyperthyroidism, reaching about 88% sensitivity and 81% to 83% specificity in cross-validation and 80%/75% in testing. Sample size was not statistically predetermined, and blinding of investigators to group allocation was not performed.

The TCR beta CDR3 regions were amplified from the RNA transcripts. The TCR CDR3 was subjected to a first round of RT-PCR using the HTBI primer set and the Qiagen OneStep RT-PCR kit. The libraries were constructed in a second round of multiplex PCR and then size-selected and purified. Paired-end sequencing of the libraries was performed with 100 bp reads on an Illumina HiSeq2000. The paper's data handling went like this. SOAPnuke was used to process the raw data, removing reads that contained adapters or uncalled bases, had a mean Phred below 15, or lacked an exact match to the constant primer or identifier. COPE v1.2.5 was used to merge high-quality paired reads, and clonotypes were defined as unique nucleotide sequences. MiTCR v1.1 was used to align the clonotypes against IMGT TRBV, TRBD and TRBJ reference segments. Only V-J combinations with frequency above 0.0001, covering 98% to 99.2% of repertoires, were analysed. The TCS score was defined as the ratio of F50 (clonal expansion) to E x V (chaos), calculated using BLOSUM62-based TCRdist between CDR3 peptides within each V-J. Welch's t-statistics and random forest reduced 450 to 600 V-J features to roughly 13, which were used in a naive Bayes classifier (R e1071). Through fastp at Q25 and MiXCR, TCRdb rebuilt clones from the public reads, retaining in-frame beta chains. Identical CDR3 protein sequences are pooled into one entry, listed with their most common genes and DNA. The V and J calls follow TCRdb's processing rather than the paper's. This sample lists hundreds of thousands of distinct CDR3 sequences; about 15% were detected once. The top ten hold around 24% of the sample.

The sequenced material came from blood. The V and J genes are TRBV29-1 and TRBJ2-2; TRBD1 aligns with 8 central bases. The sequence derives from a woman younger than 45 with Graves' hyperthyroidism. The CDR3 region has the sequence CSVGTGSGAGELFF. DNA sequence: TGCAGCGTTGGGACAGGGAGTGGTGCCGGGGAGCTGTTTTTT.